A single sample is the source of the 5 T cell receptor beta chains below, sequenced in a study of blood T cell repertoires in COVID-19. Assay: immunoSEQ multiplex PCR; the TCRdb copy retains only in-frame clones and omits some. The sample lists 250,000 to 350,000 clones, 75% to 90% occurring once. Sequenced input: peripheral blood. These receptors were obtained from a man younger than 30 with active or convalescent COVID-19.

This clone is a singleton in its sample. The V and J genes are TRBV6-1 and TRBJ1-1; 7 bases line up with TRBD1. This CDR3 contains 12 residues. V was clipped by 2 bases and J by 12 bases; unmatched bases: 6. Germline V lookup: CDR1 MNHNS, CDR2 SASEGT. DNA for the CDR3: TGTGCCAGCAGTGAATGGGGACAGCGGACTTTCTTT. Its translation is CASSEWGQRTFF.

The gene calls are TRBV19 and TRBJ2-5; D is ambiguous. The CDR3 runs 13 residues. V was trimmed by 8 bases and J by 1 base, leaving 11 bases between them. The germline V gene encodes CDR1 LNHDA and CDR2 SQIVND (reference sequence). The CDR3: CASGGPIQETQYF. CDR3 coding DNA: TGTGCCAGTGGCGGTCCCATCCAAGAGACCCAGTACTTC.

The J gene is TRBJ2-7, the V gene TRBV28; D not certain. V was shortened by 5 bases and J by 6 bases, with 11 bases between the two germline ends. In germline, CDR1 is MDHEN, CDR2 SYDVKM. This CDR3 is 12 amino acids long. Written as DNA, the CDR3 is TGTGCCAGCAGTCCCCCTGGCTTCGAGCAGTACTTC. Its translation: CASSPPGFEQYF.

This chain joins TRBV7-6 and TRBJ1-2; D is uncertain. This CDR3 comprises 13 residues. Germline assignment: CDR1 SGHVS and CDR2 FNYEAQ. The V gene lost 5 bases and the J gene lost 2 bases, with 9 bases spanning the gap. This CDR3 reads CASSPGRNYGYTF. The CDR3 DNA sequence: TGTGCCAGCAGCCCAGGTCGGAACTATGGCTACACCTTC.

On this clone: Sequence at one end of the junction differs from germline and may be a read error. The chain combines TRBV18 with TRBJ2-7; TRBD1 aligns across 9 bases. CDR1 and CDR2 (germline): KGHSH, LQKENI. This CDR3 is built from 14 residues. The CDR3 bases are TGTGCCAGCTCGCCACCGGGACAGGGCTACGAGCAGTACTTC. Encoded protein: CASSPPGQGYEQYF. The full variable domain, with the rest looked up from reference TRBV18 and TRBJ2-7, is NAGVMQNPRHLVRRRGQEARLRCSPMKGHSHVYWYRQLPEEGLKFMVYLQKENIIDESGMPKERFSAEFPKEGPSILRIQQVVRGDSAAYFCASSPPGQGYEQYFGPGTRLTVT.